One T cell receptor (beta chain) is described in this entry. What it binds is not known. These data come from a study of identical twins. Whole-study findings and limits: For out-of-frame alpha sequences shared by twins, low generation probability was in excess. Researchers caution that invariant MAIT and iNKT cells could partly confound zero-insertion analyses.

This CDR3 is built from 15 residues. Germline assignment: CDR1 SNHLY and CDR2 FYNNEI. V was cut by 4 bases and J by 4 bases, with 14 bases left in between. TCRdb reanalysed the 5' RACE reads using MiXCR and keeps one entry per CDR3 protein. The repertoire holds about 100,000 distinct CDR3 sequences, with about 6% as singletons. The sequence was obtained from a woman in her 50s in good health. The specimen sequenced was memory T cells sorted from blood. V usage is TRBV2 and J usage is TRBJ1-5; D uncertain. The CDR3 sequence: CASSVTQDPNQPQHF. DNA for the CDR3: TGTGCCAGCAGTGTCACCCAGGATCCAAATCAGCCCCAGCATTTT.